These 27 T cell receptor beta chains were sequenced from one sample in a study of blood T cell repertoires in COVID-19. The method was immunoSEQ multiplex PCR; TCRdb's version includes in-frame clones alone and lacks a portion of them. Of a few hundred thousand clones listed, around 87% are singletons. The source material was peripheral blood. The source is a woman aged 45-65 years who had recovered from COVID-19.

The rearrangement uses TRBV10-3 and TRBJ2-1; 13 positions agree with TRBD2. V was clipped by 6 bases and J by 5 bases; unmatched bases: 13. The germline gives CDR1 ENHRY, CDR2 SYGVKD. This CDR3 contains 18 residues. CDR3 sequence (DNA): TGTGCCATCAGCCACCCGGGACTAGCGGGGACCGCTAACAATGAGCAGTTCTTC. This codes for CAISHPGLAGTANNEQFF.

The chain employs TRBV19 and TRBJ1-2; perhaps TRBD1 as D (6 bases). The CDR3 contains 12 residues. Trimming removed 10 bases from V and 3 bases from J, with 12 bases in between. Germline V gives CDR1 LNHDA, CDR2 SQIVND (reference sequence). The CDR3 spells CATARQDYGYTF. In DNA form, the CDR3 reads TGTGCCACTGCCAGACAGGACTATGGCTACACCTTC.

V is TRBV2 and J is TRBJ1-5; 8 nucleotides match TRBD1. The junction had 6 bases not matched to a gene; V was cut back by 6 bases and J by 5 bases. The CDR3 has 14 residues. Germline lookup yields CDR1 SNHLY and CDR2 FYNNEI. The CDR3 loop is CASRDGQGHQPQHF. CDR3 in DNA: TGTGCCAGCAGGGACGGACAGGGTCATCAGCCCCAGCATTTT.

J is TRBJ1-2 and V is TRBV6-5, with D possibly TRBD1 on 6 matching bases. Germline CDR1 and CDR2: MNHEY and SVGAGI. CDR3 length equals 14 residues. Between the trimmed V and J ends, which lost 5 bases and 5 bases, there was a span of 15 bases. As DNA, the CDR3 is TGTGCCAGCAGTCCCGGACAGACTGTTTATGGCTACACCTTC. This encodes CASSPGQTVYGYTF.

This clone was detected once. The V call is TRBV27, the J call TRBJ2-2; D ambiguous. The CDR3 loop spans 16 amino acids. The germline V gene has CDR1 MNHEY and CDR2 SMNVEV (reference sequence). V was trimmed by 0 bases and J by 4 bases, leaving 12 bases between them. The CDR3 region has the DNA TGTGCCAGCAGTTTATCCCCTAGTCAGATCACCGGGGAGCTGTTTTTT. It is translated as CASSLSPSQITGELFF.

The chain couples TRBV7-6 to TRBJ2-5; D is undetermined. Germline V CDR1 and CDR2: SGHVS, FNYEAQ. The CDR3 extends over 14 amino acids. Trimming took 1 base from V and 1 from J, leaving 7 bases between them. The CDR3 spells CASSLVGSQETQYF. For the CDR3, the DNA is TGTGCCAGCAGCTTAGTGGGCAGCCAAGAGACCCAGTACTTC. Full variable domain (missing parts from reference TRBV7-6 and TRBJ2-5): GAGVSQSPRYKVTKRGQDVALRCDPISGHVSLYWYRQALGQGPEFLTYFNYEAQQDKSGLPNDRFSAERPEGSISTLTIQRTEQRDSAMYRCASSLVGSQETQYFGPGTRLLVL.

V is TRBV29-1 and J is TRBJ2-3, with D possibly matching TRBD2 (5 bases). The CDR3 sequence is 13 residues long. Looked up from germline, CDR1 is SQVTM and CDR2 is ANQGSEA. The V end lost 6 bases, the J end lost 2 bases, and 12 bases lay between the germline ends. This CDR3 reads CSVEREFTDTQYF. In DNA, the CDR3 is TGCAGCGTGGAGAGGGAATTCACAGATACGCAGTATTTT.

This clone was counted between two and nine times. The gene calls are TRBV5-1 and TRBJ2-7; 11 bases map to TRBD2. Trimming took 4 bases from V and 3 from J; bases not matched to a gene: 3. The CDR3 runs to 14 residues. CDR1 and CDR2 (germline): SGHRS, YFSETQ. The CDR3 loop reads CASSKGLADYEQYF. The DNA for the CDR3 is TGCGCCAGCAGCAAGGGACTAGCGGACTACGAGCAGTACTTC.

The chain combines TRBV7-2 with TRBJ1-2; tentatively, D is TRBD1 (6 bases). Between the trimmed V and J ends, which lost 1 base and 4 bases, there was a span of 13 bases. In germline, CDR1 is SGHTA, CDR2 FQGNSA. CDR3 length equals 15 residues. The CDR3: CASSLVQGMGYGYTF. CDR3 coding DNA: TGTGCCAGCAGCTTAGTTCAGGGGATGGGCTATGGCTACACCTTC.

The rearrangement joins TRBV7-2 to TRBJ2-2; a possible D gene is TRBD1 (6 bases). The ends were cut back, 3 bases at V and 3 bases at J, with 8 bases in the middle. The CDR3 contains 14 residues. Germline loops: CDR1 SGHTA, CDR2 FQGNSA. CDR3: CASSFNRDTGELFF. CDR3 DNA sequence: TGTGCCAGCAGCTTTAACAGGGACACCGGGGAGCTGTTTTTT.

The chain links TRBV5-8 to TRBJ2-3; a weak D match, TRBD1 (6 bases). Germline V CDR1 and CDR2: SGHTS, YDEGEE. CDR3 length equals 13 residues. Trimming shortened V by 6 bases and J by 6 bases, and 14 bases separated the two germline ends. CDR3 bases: TGTGCCAGCACCATACAGGGTGCGGATACGCAGTATTTT. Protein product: CASTIQGADTQYF.

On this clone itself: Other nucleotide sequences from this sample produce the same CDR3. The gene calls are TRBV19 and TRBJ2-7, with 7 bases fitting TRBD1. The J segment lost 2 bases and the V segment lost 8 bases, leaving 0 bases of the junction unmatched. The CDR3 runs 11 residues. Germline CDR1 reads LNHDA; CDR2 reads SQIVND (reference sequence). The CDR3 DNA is TGTGCCAGTCAGGGGGCCTACGAGCAGTACTTC. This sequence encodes CASQGAYEQYF.

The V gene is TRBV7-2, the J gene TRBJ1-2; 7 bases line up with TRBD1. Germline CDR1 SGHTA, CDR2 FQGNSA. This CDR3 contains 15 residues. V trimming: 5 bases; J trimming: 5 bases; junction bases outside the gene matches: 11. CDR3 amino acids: CASSVTAGTVYGYTF. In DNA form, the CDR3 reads TGTGCCAGCAGCGTGACGGCCGGGACAGTTTATGGCTACACCTTC.

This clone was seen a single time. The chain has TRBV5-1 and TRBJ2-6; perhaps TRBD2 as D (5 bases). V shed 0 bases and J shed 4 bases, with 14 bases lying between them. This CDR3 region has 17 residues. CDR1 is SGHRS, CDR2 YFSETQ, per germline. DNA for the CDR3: TGCGCCAGCAGCTTGGTACGGGGAAGTACCGGGGCCAACGTCCTGACTTTC. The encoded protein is CASSLVRGSTGANVLTF. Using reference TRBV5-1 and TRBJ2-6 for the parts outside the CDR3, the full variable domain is KAGVTQTPRYLIKTRGQQVTLSCSPISGHRSVSWYQQTPGQGLQFLFEYFSETQRNKGNFPGRFSGRQFSNSRSEMNVSTLELGDSALYLCASSLVRGSTGANVLTFGAGSRLTVL.

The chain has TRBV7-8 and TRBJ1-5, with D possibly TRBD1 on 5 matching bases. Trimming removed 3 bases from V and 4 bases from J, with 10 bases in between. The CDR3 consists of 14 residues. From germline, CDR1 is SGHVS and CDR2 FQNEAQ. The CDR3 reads CASSLGQSNQPQHF. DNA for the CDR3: TGTGCCAGCAGCTTGGGGCAGAGTAATCAGCCCCAGCATTTT.

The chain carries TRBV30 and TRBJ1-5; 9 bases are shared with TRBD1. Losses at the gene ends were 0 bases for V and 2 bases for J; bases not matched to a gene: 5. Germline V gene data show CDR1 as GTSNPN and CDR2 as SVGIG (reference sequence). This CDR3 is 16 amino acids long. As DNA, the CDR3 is TGTGCCTGGAGTGTACTCGGGACAGGGCGCAATCAGCCCCAGCATTTT. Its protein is CAWSVLGTGRNQPQHF.

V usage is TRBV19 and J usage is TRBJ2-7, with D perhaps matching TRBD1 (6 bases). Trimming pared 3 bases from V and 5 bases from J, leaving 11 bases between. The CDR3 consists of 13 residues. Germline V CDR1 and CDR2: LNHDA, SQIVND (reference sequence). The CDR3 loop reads CASSIARGHEQYF. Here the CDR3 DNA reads TGTGCCAGTAGTATCGCCAGGGGTCACGAGCAGTACTTC.

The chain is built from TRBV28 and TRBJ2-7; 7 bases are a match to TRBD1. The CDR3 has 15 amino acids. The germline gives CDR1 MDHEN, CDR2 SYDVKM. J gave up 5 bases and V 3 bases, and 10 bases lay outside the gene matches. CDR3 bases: TGTGCCAGCAGTTTCCTCAGAAGGACAGGCAACGAGCAGTACTTC. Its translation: CASSFLRRTGNEQYF.

CDR3 DNA sequence: TGTGCCTGGAGTGTACAGGGTCTCCGCGAGCAGTACTTC. Translating gives CAWSVQGLREQYF. The chain uses TRBV30 and TRBJ2-7; weak D call: TRBD1 (6 bases). This CDR3 contains 13 residues. Germline CDR1 is GTSNPN and CDR2 is SVGIG (reference sequence). With 0 bases removed from V and 6 bases from J, the gap between germline ends came to 12 bases.

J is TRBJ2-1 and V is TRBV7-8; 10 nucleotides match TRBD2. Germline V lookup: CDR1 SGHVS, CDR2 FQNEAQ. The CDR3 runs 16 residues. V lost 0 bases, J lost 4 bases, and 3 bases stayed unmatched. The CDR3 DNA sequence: TGTGCCAGCAGCTTAGCAACGGGACTAGCGTACAATGAGCAGTTCTTC. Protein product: CASSLATGLAYNEQFF.

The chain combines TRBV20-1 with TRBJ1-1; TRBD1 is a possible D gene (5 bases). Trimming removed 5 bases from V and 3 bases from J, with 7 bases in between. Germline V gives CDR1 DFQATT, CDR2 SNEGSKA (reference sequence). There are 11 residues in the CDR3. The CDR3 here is CSAAGYTEAFF. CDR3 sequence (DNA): TGCAGTGCTGCAGGGTACACTGAAGCTTTCTTT.

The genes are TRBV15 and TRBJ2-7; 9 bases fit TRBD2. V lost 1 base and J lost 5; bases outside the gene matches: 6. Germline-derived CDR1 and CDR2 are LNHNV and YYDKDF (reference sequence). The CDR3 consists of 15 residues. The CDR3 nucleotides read TGTGCCACCAGCAGAGGGGTAGTAGCGGGGGACGAGCAGTACTTC. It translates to CATSRGVVAGDEQYF.

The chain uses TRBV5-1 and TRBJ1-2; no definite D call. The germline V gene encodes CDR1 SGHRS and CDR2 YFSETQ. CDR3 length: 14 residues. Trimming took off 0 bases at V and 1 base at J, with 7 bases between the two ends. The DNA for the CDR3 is TGCGCCAGCAGCTTGGGAACAGTTAACTATGGCTACACCTTC. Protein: CASSLGTVNYGYTF.

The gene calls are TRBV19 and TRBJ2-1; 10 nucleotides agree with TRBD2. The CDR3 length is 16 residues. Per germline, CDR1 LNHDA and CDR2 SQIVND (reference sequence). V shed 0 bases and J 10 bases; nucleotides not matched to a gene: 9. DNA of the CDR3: TGTGCCAGTAGTATAGAGGGGACGGTAGCGGGGGGCGAGCAGTTCTTC. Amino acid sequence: CASSIEGTVAGGEQFF.

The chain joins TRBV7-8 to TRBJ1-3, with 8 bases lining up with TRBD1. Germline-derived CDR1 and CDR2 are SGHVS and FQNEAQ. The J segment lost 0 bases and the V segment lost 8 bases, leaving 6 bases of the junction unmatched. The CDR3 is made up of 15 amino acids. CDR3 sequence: CASLRTGTSGNTIYF. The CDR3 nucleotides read TGTGCCAGCCTCCGGACAGGGACCTCTGGAAACACCATATATTTT.

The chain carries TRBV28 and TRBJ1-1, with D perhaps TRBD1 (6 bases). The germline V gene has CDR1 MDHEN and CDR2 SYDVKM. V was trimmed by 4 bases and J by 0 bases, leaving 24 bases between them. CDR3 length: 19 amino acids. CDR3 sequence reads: CASSSYTLRTAGMNTEAFF. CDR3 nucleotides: TGTGCCAGCAGTTCCTATACCCTGAGGACAGCGGGGATGAACACTGAAGCTTTCTTT. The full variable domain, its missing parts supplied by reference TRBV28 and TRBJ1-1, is DVKVTQSSRYLVKRTGEKVFLECVQDMDHENMFWYRQDPGLGLRLIYFSYDVKMKEKGDIPEGYSVSREKKERFSLILESASTNQTSMYLCASSSYTLRTAGMNTEAFFGQGTRLTVV.

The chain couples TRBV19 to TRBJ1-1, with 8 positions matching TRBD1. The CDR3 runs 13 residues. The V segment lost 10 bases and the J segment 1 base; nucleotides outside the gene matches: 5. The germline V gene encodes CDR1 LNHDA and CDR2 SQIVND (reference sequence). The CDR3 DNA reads TGTGCCAACCCGGACAGGGCGAACACTGAAGCTTTCTTT. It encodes CANPDRANTEAFF.